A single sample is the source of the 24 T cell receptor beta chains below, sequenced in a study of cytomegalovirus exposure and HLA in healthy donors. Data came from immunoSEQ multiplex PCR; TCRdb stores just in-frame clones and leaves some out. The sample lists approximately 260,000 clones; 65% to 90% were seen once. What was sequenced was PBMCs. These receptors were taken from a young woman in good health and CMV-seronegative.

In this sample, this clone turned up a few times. The CDR3 DNA reads as TGCAGCGTTGAAGATGGTGTCGGGAACATTCAGTACTTC. It encodes CSVEDGVGNIQYF. The V call is TRBV29-1, the J call TRBJ2-4; D unresolved. Trimming stripped 0 bases from V and 7 bases from J, with 10 bases between. Looked up from germline, CDR1 is SQVTM and CDR2 is ANQGSEA. The CDR3 runs to 13 residues.

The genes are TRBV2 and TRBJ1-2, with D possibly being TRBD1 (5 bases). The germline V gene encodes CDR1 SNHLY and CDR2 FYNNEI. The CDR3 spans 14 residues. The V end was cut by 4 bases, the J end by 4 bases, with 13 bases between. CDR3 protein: CASSASSGGYGYTF. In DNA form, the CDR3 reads TGTGCCAGCAGTGCATCATCCGGGGGCTATGGCTACACCTTC.

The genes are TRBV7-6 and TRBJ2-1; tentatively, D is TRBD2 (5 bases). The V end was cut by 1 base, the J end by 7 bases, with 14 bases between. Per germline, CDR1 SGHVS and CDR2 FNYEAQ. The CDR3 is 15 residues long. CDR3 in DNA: TGTGCCAGCAGCTTAGACCCCGGGGTGGGGAATGAGCAGTTCTTC. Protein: CASSLDPGVGNEQFF.

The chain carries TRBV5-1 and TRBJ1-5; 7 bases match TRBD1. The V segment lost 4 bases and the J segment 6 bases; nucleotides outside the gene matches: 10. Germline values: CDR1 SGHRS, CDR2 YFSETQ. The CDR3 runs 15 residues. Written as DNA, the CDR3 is TGCGCCAGCAGCCCGGGAGGGACAGTGGGTCAGCCCCAGCATTTT. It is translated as CASSPGGTVGQPQHF.

CDR3 sequence reads: CASSKGRASYNEQFF. As DNA, the CDR3 is TGCGCCAGCAGTAAGGGCAGGGCCTCCTACAATGAGCAGTTCTTC. The chain links TRBV5-1 to TRBJ2-1; D perhaps matches TRBD1 (5 bases). CDR1 is SGHRS and CDR2 is YFSETQ in the germline V gene. The V gene lost 5 bases and the J gene lost 0 bases, with 12 bases spanning the gap. CDR3 length equals 15 residues. The whole variable domain, remainder taken from reference TRBV5-1 and TRBJ2-1, is KAGVTQTPRYLIKTRGQQVTLSCSPISGHRSVSWYQQTPGQGLQFLFEYFSETQRNKGNFPGRFSGRQFSNSRSEMNVSTLELGDSALYLCASSKGRASYNEQFFGPGTRLTVL.

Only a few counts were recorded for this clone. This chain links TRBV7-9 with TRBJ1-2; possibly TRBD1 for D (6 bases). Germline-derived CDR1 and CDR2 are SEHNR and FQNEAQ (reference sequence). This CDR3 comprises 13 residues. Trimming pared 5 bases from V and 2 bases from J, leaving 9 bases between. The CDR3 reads CASSPDSNYGYTF. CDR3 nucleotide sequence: TGTGCCAGCAGCCCGGACAGCAACTATGGCTACACCTTC. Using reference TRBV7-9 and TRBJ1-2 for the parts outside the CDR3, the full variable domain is DTGVSQNPRHKITKRGQNVTFRCDPISEHNRLYWYRQTLGQGPEFLTYFQNEAQLEKSRLLSDRFSAERPKGSFSTLEIQRTEQGDSAMYLCASSPDSNYGYTFGSGTRLTVV.

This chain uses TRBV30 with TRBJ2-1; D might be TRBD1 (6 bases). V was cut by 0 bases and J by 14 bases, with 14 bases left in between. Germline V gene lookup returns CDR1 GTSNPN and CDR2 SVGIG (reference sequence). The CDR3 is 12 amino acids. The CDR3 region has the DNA TGTGCCTGGAGTGTACTTCGGGACAAGGAGTTCTTC. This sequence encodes CAWSVLRDKEFF.

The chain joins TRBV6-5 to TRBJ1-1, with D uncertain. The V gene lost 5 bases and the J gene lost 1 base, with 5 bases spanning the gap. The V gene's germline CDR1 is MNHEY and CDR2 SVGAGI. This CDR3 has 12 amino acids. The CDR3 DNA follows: TGTGCCAGCAGTCCAGGGAACACTGAAGCTTTCTTT. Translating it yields CASSPGNTEAFF.

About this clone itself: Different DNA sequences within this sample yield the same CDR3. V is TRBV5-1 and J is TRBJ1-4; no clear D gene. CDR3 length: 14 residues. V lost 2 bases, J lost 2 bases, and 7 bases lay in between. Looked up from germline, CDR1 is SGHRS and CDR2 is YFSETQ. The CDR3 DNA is TGCGCCAGCAGCTTAACAGCCACTAATGAAAAACTGTTTTTT. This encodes CASSLTATNEKLFF.

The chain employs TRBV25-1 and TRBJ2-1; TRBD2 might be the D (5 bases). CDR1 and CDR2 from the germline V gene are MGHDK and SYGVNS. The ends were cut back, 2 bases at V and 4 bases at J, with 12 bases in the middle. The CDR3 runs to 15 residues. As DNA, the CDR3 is TGTGCCAGCAGTGAAGTGGGAGTAGGGTACAATGAGCAGTTCTTC. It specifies CASSEVGVGYNEQFF.

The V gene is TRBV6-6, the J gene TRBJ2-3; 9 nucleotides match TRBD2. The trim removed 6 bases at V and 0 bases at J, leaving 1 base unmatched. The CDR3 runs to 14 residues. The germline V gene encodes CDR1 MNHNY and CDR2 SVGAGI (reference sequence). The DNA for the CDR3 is TGTGCCAGCAGGACTAGCGGAAGCACAGATACGCAGTATTTT. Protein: CASRTSGSTDTQYF.

The CDR3 sequence: CAISGNLQETQYF. The CDR3 DNA reads TGTGCCATCTCCGGGAATCTCCAAGAGACCCAGTACTTC. This chain links TRBV10-3 with TRBJ2-5; the D gene is possibly TRBD2 (5 bases). V lost 8 bases to trimming and J lost 1 base, with 11 bases between them. The length of the CDR3 is 13 residues. Germline V gene lookup returns CDR1 ENHRY and CDR2 SYGVKD.

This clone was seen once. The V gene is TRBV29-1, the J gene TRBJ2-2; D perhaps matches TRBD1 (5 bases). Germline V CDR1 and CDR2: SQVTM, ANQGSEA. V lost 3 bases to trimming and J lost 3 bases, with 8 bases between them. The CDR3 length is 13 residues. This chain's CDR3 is CSVDDSHTGELFF. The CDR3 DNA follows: TGCAGCGTTGACGACAGTCACACCGGGGAGCTGTTTTTT.

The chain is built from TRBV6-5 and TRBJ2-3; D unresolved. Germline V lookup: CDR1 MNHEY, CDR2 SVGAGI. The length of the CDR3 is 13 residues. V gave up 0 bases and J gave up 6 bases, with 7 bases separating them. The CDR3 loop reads CASSYSTRDTQYF. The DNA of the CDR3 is TGTGCCAGCAGTTACTCGACGCGGGATACGCAGTATTTT.

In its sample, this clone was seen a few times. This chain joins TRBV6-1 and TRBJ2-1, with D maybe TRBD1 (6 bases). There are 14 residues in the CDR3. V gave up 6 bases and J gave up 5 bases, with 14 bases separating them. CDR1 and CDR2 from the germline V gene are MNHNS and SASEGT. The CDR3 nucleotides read TGTGCCAGCAGGACCGGGACAACCAACAATGAGCAGTTCTTC. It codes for CASRTGTTNNEQFF.

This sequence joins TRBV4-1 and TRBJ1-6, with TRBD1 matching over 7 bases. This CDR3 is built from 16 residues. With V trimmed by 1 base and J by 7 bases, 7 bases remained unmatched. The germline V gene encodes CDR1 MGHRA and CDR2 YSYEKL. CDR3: CASSQAQQGRNSPLHF. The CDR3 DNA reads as TGCGCCAGCAGCCAAGCCCAACAGGGGAGGAATTCACCCCTCCACTTT.

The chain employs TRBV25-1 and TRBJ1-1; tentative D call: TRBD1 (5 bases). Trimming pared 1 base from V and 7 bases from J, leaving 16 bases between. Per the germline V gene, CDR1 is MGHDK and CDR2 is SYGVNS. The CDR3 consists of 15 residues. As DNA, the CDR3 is TGTGCCAGCAGTGAATCCCTGGGGGGTAGGGATGAAGCTTTCTTT. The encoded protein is CASSESLGGRDEAFF.

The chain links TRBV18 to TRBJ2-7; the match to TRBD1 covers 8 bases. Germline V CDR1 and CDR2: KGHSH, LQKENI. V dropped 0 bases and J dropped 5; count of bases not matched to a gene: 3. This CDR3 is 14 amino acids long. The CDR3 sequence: CASSPPDRVDEQYF. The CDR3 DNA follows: TGTGCCAGCTCACCACCGGACAGGGTGGACGAGCAGTACTTC.

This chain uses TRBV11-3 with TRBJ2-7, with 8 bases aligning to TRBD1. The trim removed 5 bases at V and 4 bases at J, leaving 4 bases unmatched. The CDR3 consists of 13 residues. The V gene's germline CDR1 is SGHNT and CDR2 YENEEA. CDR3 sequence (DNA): TGTGCCAGCAGCCAAGGGACAGGATACGAGCAGTACTTC. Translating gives CASSQGTGYEQYF. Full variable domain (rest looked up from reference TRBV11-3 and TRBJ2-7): EAGVVQSPRYKIIEKKQPVAFWCNPISGHNTLYWYLQNLGQGPELLIRYENEEAVDDSQLPKDRFSAERLKGVDSTLKIQPAELGDSAVYLCASSQGTGYEQYFGPGTRLTVT.

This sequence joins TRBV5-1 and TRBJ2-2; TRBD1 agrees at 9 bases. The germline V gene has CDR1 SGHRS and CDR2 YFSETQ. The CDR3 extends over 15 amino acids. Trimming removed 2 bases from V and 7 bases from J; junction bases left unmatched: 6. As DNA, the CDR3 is TGCGCCAGCAGCTTTGGGACAGGGCTAATCGGGGAGCTGTTTTTT. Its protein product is CASSFGTGLIGELFF.

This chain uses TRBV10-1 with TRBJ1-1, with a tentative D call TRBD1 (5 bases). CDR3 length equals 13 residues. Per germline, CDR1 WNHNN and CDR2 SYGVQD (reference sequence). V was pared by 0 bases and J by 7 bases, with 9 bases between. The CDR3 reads CASSESWGSEAFF. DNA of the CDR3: TGCGCCAGCAGTGAGTCGTGGGGCAGTGAAGCTTTCTTT.

The CDR3 DNA follows: TGTGCCAGCAGTGCCCCCTCTGCGTTAGGACAGGGGGGGTTCGGAAACACCATATATTTT. Translation gives CASSAPSALGQGGFGNTIYF. The chain is built from TRBV6-4 and TRBJ1-3, with 10 bases aligning to TRBD1. CDR1 is MRHNA and CDR2 is SNTAGT in the germline V gene. The ends lost 4 bases at V and 4 bases at J; junction bases unmatched: 19. The CDR3 extends over 20 amino acids.

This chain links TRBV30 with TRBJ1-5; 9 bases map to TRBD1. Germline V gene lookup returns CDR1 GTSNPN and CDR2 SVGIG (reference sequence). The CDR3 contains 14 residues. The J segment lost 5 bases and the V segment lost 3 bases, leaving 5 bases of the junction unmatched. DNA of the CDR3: TGTGCCTGGAGCCCGGGACAGGGTGATCAGCCCCAGCATTTT. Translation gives CAWSPGQGDQPQHF.

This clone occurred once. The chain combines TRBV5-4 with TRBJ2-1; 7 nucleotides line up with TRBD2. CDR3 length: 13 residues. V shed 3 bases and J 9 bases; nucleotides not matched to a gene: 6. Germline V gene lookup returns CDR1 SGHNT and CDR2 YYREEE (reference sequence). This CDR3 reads CASSWAGGGEQFF. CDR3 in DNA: TGTGCCAGCAGCTGGGCCGGCGGGGGTGAGCAGTTCTTC.